Below are 25 T cell receptor beta chains sequenced from a single sample in a study of blood T cell repertoires in COVID-19 (dated by TCRdb to 2019 to 2021). Receptors were amplified or captured by the immunoSEQ multiplex PCR assay. Entries here come from immuneACCESS through TCRdb and include only in-frame sequences with V and J called. Some clones fail to appear in such tables; in the studies checked, an unresolved V gene covers under half of the shortfall, and the cause of the remainder is unknown. The sample has about 44,000 clones on record, around 84% of them singletons. Of the sample, nearly 45% is held by the ten largest clones. Sequenced sample: peripheral blood. The receptors originated from a human donor in a cohort sampled during active COVID-19.

The CDR3 DNA sequence: TGTGCCAGCAGTTTTAGGAGGGAGGTTACTGAAGCTTTCTTT. Residues: CASSFRREVTEAFF. The chain employs TRBV28 and TRBJ1-1; no definite D call. The germline gives CDR1 MDHEN, CDR2 SYDVKM. CDR3 size: 14 residues. Trimming shortened V by 3 bases and J by 5 bases, and 13 bases separated the two germline ends.

The gene calls are TRBV5-5 and TRBJ2-7; D might be TRBD1 (5 bases). V dropped 1 base and J dropped 5 bases, with 22 bases sitting between them. The CDR3 is made up of 17 amino acids. CDR1 and CDR2 (germline): SGHKS, YYEKEE (reference sequence). In nucleotides, the CDR3 is TGTGCCAGCAGCTTGTTTATAGTAGTCAGGGAAAACGACGAGCAGTACGTC. Translation: CASSLFIVVRENDEQYV.

The genes are TRBV5-6 and TRBJ1-4; TRBD1 agrees at 9 bases. J was trimmed by 8 bases and V by 2 bases; bases with no gene match: 7. Germline V gives CDR1 SGHDT, CDR2 YYEEEE. There are 15 residues in the CDR3. The CDR3 protein is CASSFWTGEAEKLFF. CDR3 in DNA: TGTGCCAGCAGCTTCTGGACAGGGGAGGCCGAAAAACTGTTTTTT.

The rearrangement links TRBV11-1 to TRBJ2-1; 9 nucleotides agree with TRBD1. Germline-derived CDR1 and CDR2 are SGHAT and FQDESV (reference sequence). The CDR3 has 15 amino acids. With V trimmed by 3 bases and J by 4 bases, 4 bases remained unmatched. As DNA, the CDR3 is TGTGCCAGCAGCTTCTCTGGGACAGGGTACAATGAGCAGTTCTTC. Its translation is CASSFSGTGYNEQFF.

The sample holds one count of this clone. J is TRBJ1-2 and V is TRBV28; D possibly corresponds to TRBD1 (6 bases). Germline CDR1 and CDR2: MDHEN and SYDVKM. This CDR3 spans 13 amino acids. V shed 2 bases and J shed 6 bases, with 10 bases lying between them. As DNA, the CDR3 is TGTGCCAGCAGTTTAATGGGGGCGCATGGCTACACCTTC. Translated: CASSLMGAHGYTF.

The chain has TRBV3-1 (or the pseudogene TRBV3-2) and TRBJ2-5; D might be TRBD1 (5 bases). This CDR3 contains 14 residues. Germline V gene lookup returns CDR1 LGHDT and CDR2 YNNKEL (reference sequence). Trimming cost V 4 bases and J 2 bases, with 11 bases left between them. Here the CDR3 DNA reads TGTGCCAGCAGCCCCCGTGCAGGGCAAGAGACCCAGTACTTC. Translated: CASSPRAGQETQYF.

V and J are TRBV19 and TRBJ1-1; D gene ambiguous. The ends were cut back, 0 bases at V and 4 bases at J, with 6 bases in the middle. The CDR3 spans 13 residues. The germline CDR1 and CDR2 sequences are LNHDA and SQIVND (reference sequence). The CDR3 here is CASSIDLRTEAFF. The CDR3 DNA reads TGTGCCAGTAGTATAGATCTCCGCACTGAAGCTTTCTTT.

V and J are TRBV29-1 and TRBJ2-2, with 8 bases identical to TRBD1. V lost 7 bases to trimming and J lost 1 base; unmatched junction nucleotides: 8. The CDR3 has 15 amino acids. Germline V lookup: CDR1 SQVTM, CDR2 ANQGSEA. CDR3: CSGSPGTGNTGELFF. The CDR3 bases are TGCAGCGGCTCCCCCGGGACAGGGAACACCGGGGAGCTGTTTTTT.

The V and J genes are TRBV3-1 (or the pseudogene TRBV3-2) and TRBJ2-5; D is possibly TRBD1 (6 bases). V was clipped by 5 bases and J by 1 base, with 11 bases between them. CDR1 is LGHDT and CDR2 is YNNKEL in the germline V gene (reference sequence). The CDR3 has 14 residues. The CDR3 is CASSYWTAQETQYF. Written as DNA, the CDR3 is TGTGCCAGCAGCTACTGGACAGCCCAAGAGACCCAGTACTTC.

V usage is TRBV18 and J usage is TRBJ2-5; D possibly corresponds to TRBD2 (5 bases). Between the trimmed V and J ends, which lost 0 bases and 2 bases, there was a span of 10 bases. This CDR3 region has 15 residues. CDR1 and CDR2 (germline): KGHSH, LQKENI. CDR3 coding DNA: TGTGCCAGCTCACCACCAACGGGGTATCAAGAGACCCAGTACTTC. It translates to CASSPPTGYQETQYF.

The chain carries TRBV25-1 and TRBJ2-2, with D perhaps TRBD2 (5 bases). Germline-derived CDR1 and CDR2 are MGHDK and SYGVNS. This CDR3 contains 14 residues. Trimming took off 10 bases at V and 1 base at J, with 13 bases between the two ends. The CDR3 region has the DNA TGTGCCACCTCCGGACTCTTGAACACCGGGGAGCTGTTTTTT. Its protein is CATSGLLNTGELFF.

CDR3 residues: CASTNPGTSVYNEQFF. The CDR3 DNA reads as TGTGCCAGCACCAATCCCGGGACTAGCGTCTACAATGAGCAGTTCTTC. This chain connects TRBV7-8 to TRBJ2-1; 10 positions agree with TRBD2. Germline V CDR1 and CDR2: SGHVS, FQNEAQ. The J segment lost 3 bases and the V segment lost 7 bases, leaving 9 bases of the junction unmatched. CDR3 length: 16 amino acids.

This chain connects TRBV27 to TRBJ2-2; 13 bases align to TRBD2. Germline loops: CDR1 MNHEY, CDR2 SMNVEV (reference sequence). Germline trimming cut 3 bases from V and 7 bases from J; bases unmatched to any gene: 8. The CDR3 loop spans 17 amino acids. This chain's CDR3 is CASSFLTSGGAGGELFF. CDR3 DNA: TGTGCCAGCAGTTTCCTTACTAGCGGGGGGGCAGGCGGGGAGCTGTTTTTT.

The J gene is TRBJ2-3, the V gene TRBV6-5, with TRBD2 identical over 14 bases. The CDR3 has 14 residues. CDR1 is MNHEY, CDR2 SVGAGI, per germline. J lost 11 bases, V lost 6 bases, and 7 bases had no gene match. The CDR3 bases are TGTGCCAGCAGGGCACGAGGGACTAGCGGGAGGCAGTATTTT. Protein sequence: CASRARGTSGRQYF.

The chain recombines TRBV14 with TRBJ1-2; tentatively, D is TRBD1 (5 bases). CDR3 length: 14 amino acids. Trimming removed 0 bases at V and 4 bases at J, with 9 bases between. Germline loops: CDR1 SGHDN, CDR2 FVKESK. The chain's CDR3 is CASSQEGRGYGYTF. DNA of the CDR3: TGTGCCAGCAGCCAAGAGGGGCGCGGCTATGGCTACACCTTC. The whole variable domain, filled in from reference TRBV14 and TRBJ1-2, reads EAGVTQFPSHSVIEKGQTVTLRCDPISGHDNLYWYRRVMGKEIKFLLHFVKESKQDESGMPNNRFLAERTGGTYSTLKVQPAELEDSGVYFCASSQEGRGYGYTFGSGTRLTVV.

This clone was recorded a few times. The rearrangement uses TRBV28 and TRBJ1-2; 11 bases match TRBD1. J gave up 6 bases and V 6 bases, and 3 bases lay outside the gene matches. In germline, CDR1 is MDHEN, CDR2 SYDVKM. This CDR3 comprises 13 residues. CDR3 sequence: CASRDRGRDGYTF. In nucleotides, the CDR3 is TGTGCCAGCAGGGACAGGGGGCGGGATGGCTACACCTTC.

The genes are TRBV9 and TRBJ2-3; possible D gene TRBD1, 5 bases. Germline V gives CDR1 SGDLS, CDR2 YYNGEE. Trimming removed 4 bases from V and 2 bases from J, with 14 bases in between. The CDR3 runs 15 residues. CDR3: CASSPRWGFTDTQYF. The DNA for the CDR3 is TGTGCCAGCAGCCCCCGGTGGGGCTTCACAGATACGCAGTATTTT. Full variable domain (remainder filled in from reference TRBV9 and TRBJ2-3): DSGVTQTPKHLITATGQRVTLRCSPRSGDLSVYWYQQSLDQGLQFLIQYYNGEERAKGNILERFSAQQFPDLHSELNLSSLELGDSALYFCASSPRWGFTDTQYFGPGTRLTVL.

The V gene is TRBV2, the J gene TRBJ1-5; TRBD1 matches 7 bases. CDR3 size: 13 residues. With 8 bases clipped from V and 3 bases from J, the junction kept 4 bases outside the gene matches. Germline assignment: CDR1 SNHLY and CDR2 FYNNEI. The CDR3 loop reads CASQTGNNQPQHF. CDR3 bases: TGTGCCAGCCAGACAGGGAACAATCAGCCCCAGCATTTT. The variable domain in full, completed from reference TRBV2 and TRBJ1-5, reads EPEVTQTPSHQVTQMGQEVILRCVPISNHLYFYWYRQILGQKVEFLVSFYNNEISEKSEIFDDQFSVERPDGSNFTLKIRSTKLEDSAMYFCASQTGNNQPQHFGDGTRLSIL.

The CDR3 spells CASSELAKNIQYF. The CDR3 region has the DNA TGTGCCAGCAGCGAACTAGCCAAAAACATTCAGTACTTC. V gene TRBV5-4 combines with J gene TRBJ2-4; D is undetermined. The germline gives CDR1 SGHNT, CDR2 YYREEE (reference sequence). The CDR3 is made up of 13 amino acids. The germline V and J ends were trimmed by 4 bases and 0 bases, with 5 bases remaining between them.

The chain uses TRBV28 and TRBJ1-5; a possible D gene is TRBD1 (5 bases). Germline CDR1 MDHEN, CDR2 SYDVKM. V was clipped by 6 bases and J by 2 bases, with 14 bases between them. CDR3 length equals 15 residues. For the CDR3, the DNA is TGTGCCAGCAGAACCCCGGGGGGAGGCAATCAGCCCCAGCATTTT. Its translation: CASRTPGGGNQPQHF.

The rearrangement links TRBV7-2 to TRBJ1-3, with D unclear. There are 16 residues in the CDR3. The germline CDR1 and CDR2 sequences are SGHTA and FQGNSA. V was trimmed by 1 base and J by 0 bases, leaving 10 bases between them. The CDR3 DNA is TGTGCCAGCAGCTTAGGTAGACGGAGCTCTGGAAACACCATATATTTT. Translating it yields CASSLGRRSSGNTIYF.

The genes are TRBV5-6 and TRBJ1-4; 7 nucleotides agree with TRBD1. CDR1 is SGHDT, CDR2 YYEEEE, per germline. The CDR3 is 15 residues long. Unmatched junction bases numbered 4, after V lost 4 bases and J lost 1 base. The CDR3 nucleotides read TGTGCCAGCAGCGTAGGGGGCGTAACTAATGAAAAACTGTTTTTT. This codes for CASSVGGVTNEKLFF.

The chain combines TRBV5-1 with TRBJ2-1, with TRBD2 identical over 7 bases. This CDR3 region has 13 residues. Trimming removed 1 base from V and 9 bases from J; junction bases left unmatched: 4. In germline, CDR1 is SGHRS, CDR2 YFSETQ. The CDR3 spells CASSLFPGGEQFF. The CDR3, as DNA: TGCGCCAGCAGCTTGTTTCCGGGGGGTGAGCAGTTCTTC.

The chain links TRBV7-9 to TRBJ2-7, with 7 nucleotides matching TRBD2. V shed 2 bases and J 3 bases; nucleotides not matched to a gene: 7. The germline gives CDR1 SEHNR, CDR2 FQNEAQ (reference sequence). The CDR3 has 15 residues. CDR3 region: CASSLPRGLGYEQYF. The CDR3 nucleotides read TGTGCCAGCAGCTTACCCCGAGGACTAGGCTACGAGCAGTACTTC.

This clone was seen once. This chain links TRBV5-4 with TRBJ2-1; TRBD2 aligns across 7 bases. Unmatched junction bases numbered 7, after V lost 3 bases and J lost 4 bases. The CDR3 totals 15 residues. Germline lookup yields CDR1 SGHNT and CDR2 YYREEE (reference sequence). The CDR3 loop is CASSSLAGEYNEQFF. CDR3 DNA: TGTGCCAGCAGCTCGCTGGCGGGGGAATACAATGAGCAGTTCTTC.